This T cell receptor beta chain was sequenced during a study of cytomegalovirus exposure and HLA in healthy donors. From germline, CDR1 is LNHNV and CDR2 YYDKDF (reference sequence). This CDR3 is built from 16 residues. With 1 base removed from V and 4 bases from J, the gap between germline ends came to 16 bases. This clone was recorded a few times. Its antigen is not known. Whole-study results and caveats: A list of 150 or so TCR beta chains associated with cytomegalovirus was given.

Using immunoSEQ multiplex PCR, the repertoire was profiled, and TCRdb retains in-frame clones only, with some absent. Seen here are about 140,000 clones, about 95% observed once, and the top ten hold about 2%. The chain uses TRBV15 and TRBJ1-1; TRBD1 is a possible D gene (5 bases). The sequence derives from a young man in good health and CMV-seropositive. The material sequenced was PBMCs. The CDR3 region has the DNA TGTGCCACCAGCAGAGTAGAAGGGGATGGGGCCACTGAAGCTTTCTTT. Translating it yields CATSRVEGDGATEAFF.